This T cell receptor (beta chain) was identified during a study of shared clonotypes between healthy human individuals. Study-level information: A couple of female and a few male donors aged 18 to 49 were enrolled.

Findings of the study overall: Clonotypes shared by all four donors outscored non-shared clonotypes in generation probability. Naive subsets, compared against memory subsets, generally had larger estimated richness values.

Original data processing: ImmunoSEQ output lacked quality scores and full-length reads, limiting matched filtering. Produced via immunoSEQ multiplex PCR; TCRdb's table is partial and in-frame only. V and J calls and clone size are as listed in that table; D and trimming were resolved from the DNA. The sample lists roughly 2.5 million clones, approximately 90% occurring once. As concerns this clone: The antigen remains unidentified.

The CDR3 has 15 amino acids. Trimming stripped 0 bases from V and 1 base from J, with 9 bases between. Per germline, CDR1 MNHEY and CDR2 SVGAGI. J is TRBJ2-5 and V is TRBV6-5; D unresolved. Specimen: naive CD4+ T cells sorted from blood. Noted subset: CD45RA+ positively selected. The clonotype comes from a young man in good health. CDR3 protein: CASSYSWGTQETQYF. The CDR3 DNA reads as TGTGCCAGCAGTTACTCGTGGGGTACCCAAGAGACCCAGTACTTC.